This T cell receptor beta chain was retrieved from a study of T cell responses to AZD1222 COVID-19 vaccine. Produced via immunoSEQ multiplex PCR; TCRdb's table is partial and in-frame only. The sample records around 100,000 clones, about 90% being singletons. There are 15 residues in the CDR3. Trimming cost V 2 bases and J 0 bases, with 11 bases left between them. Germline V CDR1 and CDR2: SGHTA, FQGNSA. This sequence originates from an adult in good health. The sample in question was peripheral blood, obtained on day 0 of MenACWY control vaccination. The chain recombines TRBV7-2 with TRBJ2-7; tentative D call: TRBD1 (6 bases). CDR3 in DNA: TGTGCCAGCAGCTTAAGGGGGTCCAGCTCCTACGAGCAGTACTTC. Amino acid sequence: CASSLRGSSSYEQYF.